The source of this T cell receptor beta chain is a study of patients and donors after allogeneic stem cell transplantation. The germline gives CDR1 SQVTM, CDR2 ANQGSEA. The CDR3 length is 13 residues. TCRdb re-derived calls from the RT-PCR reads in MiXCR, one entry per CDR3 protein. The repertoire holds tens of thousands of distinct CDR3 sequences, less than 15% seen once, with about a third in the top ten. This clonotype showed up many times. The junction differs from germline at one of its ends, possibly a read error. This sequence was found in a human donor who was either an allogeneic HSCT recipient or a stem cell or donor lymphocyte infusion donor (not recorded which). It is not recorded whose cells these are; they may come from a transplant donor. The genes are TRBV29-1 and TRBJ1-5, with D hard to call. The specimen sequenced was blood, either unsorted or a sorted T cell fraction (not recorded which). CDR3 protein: CSVEAEYGGPQHF. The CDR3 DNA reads TGCAGCGTCGAAGCGGAATACGGAGGGCCCCAGCATTTT.